Each of the 10 T cell receptor beta chains below was sequenced from the same sample in a study of prognosis after radiotherapy for stage I lung cancer. Two-round multiplex PCR on genomic DNA was the method by which TCR beta CDR3 was amplified. The use of primers specific to each TRBV and TRBJ gene characterized first-round PCR. TCRdb re-analysed the multiplex PCR reads in MiXCR, keeping a single row per CDR3 protein. The sample has around 30,000 distinct CDR3 sequences; less than 40% are singletons. Specimen: PBMCs, collected before or after stereotactic body radiation therapy (not recorded which). These receptors all come from a donor over 45 with non-small cell lung cancer.

This chain joins TRBV20-1 and TRBJ2-3; D is tentatively TRBD1 or TRBD2 (6 bases each). Germline lookup yields CDR1 DFQATT and CDR2 SNEGSKA (reference sequence). The germline V and J ends were trimmed by 4 bases and 4 bases, with 12 bases remaining between them. The CDR3 is 13 residues long. CDR3 sequence reads: CSAIRGGADTQYF. The CDR3 DNA reads as TGCAGTGCTATCAGGGGAGGAGCAGATACGCAGTATTTT.

This clonotype was found many times. The gene calls are TRBV28 and TRBJ2-1; D gene ambiguous. The germline V gene has CDR1 MDHEN and CDR2 SYDVKM. The CDR3 is made up of 15 amino acids. V lost 2 bases and J 6 bases, leaving 14 bases between the germline ends. The CDR3 DNA reads TGTGCCAGCAGTTTACCCTACCCCCCACTCAATGAGCAGTTCTTC. Protein sequence: CASSLPYPPLNEQFF. Looking up the rest from reference TRBV28 and TRBJ2-1 gives the full variable domain: DVKVTQSSRYLVKRTGEKVFLECVQDMDHENMFWYRQDPGLGLRLIYFSYDVKMKEKGDIPEGYSVSREKKERFSLILESASTNQTSMYLCASSLPYPPLNEQFFGPGTRLTVL.

As to this clonotype: At one of its ends the junction is not consistent with the germline gene, which may arise from a read error. V gene TRBV6-9 combines with J gene TRBJ2-3, with a tentative D call TRBD2 (6 bases). The germline V gene has CDR1 MNHGY and CDR2 SVAAGI. The CDR3 runs 18 residues. CDR3: CASSFQLTSWSGSDTQYF. The CDR3 region has the DNA TGTGCCAGCAGTTTCCAACTTACTAGCTGGAGTGGCTCAGATACGCAGTATTTC.

The sample holds many counts of this clonotype. The genes are TRBV27 and TRBJ2-3; tentatively, D is TRBD2 (7 bases). V lost 5 bases and J 6 bases, leaving 12 bases between the germline ends. Germline V lookup: CDR1 MNHEY, CDR2 SMNVEV (reference sequence). The CDR3 spans 13 residues. The CDR3 region has the DNA TGTGCCAGCAGTGGGGAGGGGGGGGATACGCAGTATTTT. Translating it yields CASSGEGGDTQYF.

This clonotype was seen at least ten times. The rearrangement links TRBV5-1 to TRBJ2-5; D unresolved. V lost 4 bases and J 5 bases, leaving 15 bases between the germline ends. Germline lookup yields CDR1 SGHRS and CDR2 YFSETQ. This CDR3 is built from 14 residues. CDR3 nucleotide sequence: TGCGCCAGCAGCCCCGACCCAGCCCGGGAGACCCAGTACTTC. Translation gives CASSPDPARETQYF.

This clonotype was observed many times. The chain couples TRBV19 to TRBJ1-1, with unresolved D. The CDR3 contains 15 residues. V gave up 7 bases and J gave up 4 bases, with 19 bases separating them. Germline V CDR1 and CDR2: LNHDA, SQIVND (reference sequence). The CDR3 loop is CASTPNDIGGTEAFF. The CDR3 DNA reads as TGTGCCAGTACCCCGAACGATATCGGCGGCACTGAAGCTTTCTTT. Looking up the rest from reference TRBV19 and TRBJ1-1 gives the full variable domain: DGGITQSPKYLFRKEGQNVTLSCEQNLNHDAMYWYRQDPGQGLRLIYYSQIVNDFQKGDIAEGYSVSREKKESFPLTVTSAQKNPTAFYLCASTPNDIGGTEAFFGQGTRLTVV.

A remark on this clonotype: A much larger clone lies one base from this, so it may be a read error. The V and J genes are TRBV7-9 and TRBJ2-1, with D unresolved. CDR1 is SEHNR, CDR2 FQNEAQ, per germline (reference sequence). The CDR3 is 14 amino acids. CDR3 in DNA: TGTGTCAGCAGGACGGAAAGCTCCTACAATGAGCAGTTCTTC. This codes for CVSRTESSYNEQFF.

Regarding this clonotype: A read error may produce the germline difference seen at one junction end. The V and J genes are TRBV11-1 and TRBJ1-2, with a weak D call TRBD1 (5 bases). The CDR3 runs 14 residues. Germline loops: CDR1 SGHAT, CDR2 FQDESV (reference sequence). The CDR3 DNA reads as TGCGCCAGCAGCCCTACGGAAGGGGTGGAGGGCTACACCTTC. Translated: CASSPTEGVEGYTF.

This clonotype was observed many times. The V and J genes are TRBV19 and TRBJ1-5; possible D gene TRBD1, 6 bases. Germline assignment: CDR1 LNHDA and CDR2 SQIVND (reference sequence). V lost 3 bases and J lost 7, with 13 bases in between. The CDR3 is 14 residues long. The CDR3 DNA sequence: TGTGCCAGTAGTATCACAGGGAAGGACCAGCCCCAGCATTTT. Translated: CASSITGKDQPQHF.

This clonotype was counted at least ten times. The V call is TRBV30, the J call TRBJ2-7, with 8 nucleotides matching TRBD2. This CDR3 has 13 residues. Trimming cost V 0 bases and J 4 bases; bases outside gene matches: 2. Per germline, CDR1 GTSNPN and CDR2 SVGIG (reference sequence). The CDR3 protein is CAWSVGLEYEQYF. For the CDR3, the DNA is TGTGCCTGGAGTGTGGGACTAGAATACGAGCAGTACTTC. Using reference TRBV30 and TRBJ2-7 for the parts outside the CDR3, the full variable domain is SQTIHQWPATLVQPVGSPLSLECTVEGTSNPNLYWYRQAAGRGLQLLFYSVGIGQISSEVPQNLSASRPQDRQFILSSKKLLLSDSGFYLCAWSVGLEYEQYFGPGTRLTVT.